This TCR beta chain was recovered during a study of cytomegalovirus exposure and HLA in healthy donors. Study-wide findings and caveats: The authors assumed roughly uniform sequencing depth across donors for presence/absence analyses. It was reported that TCR beta sequences correctly inferred the HLA-A and HLA-B alleles for most subjects.

PCR amplification relied on 60 Vbeta primers (plus 13 Jbeta primers). Produced via immunoSEQ multiplex PCR; TCRdb's table is partial and in-frame only. The sample carries about 110,000 clones, just over 15% recorded once. The sample holds a few counts of this clone. Its cognate antigen is unknown. This TCR was sampled from a young woman in good health and CMV-seronegative. The material sequenced was PBMCs.

DNA for the CDR3: TGTGCCAGCACCCGCACAGGGGGTGAGAACACCGGGGAGCTGTTTTTT. Translated: CASTRTGGENTGELFF. The J gene is TRBJ2-2, the V gene TRBV28; TRBD1 matches at 8 bases. V gave up 7 bases and J gave up 1 base; unmatched junction bases: 8. Germline assignment: CDR1 MDHEN and CDR2 SYDVKM. The CDR3 totals 16 residues. The full variable domain, completed using reference TRBV28 and TRBJ2-2, is DVKVTQSSRYLVKRTGEKVFLECVQDMDHENMFWYRQDPGLGLRLIYFSYDVKMKEKGDIPEGYSVSREKKERFSLILESASTNQTSMYLCASTRTGGENTGELFFGEGSRLTVL.